The sample holds many counts of the clone carrying this TCR beta chain. Its antigen is currently unknown. Axillary draining lymph nodes of breast cancer patients supplied the node samples. This sample is part of a study of breast tumors, draining lymph nodes, adjacent tissues. Study-level points and caveats: Tumors had less TCR diversity than lymph nodes, more than nontumor tissue.

Germline CDR1 reads SGHTS; CDR2 reads YDEGEE. The CDR3 loop spans 12 amino acids. V shed 2 bases and J shed 5 bases, with 5 bases lying between them. TCRdb fed the multiplex PCR reads into MiXCR, producing one record per CDR3 protein. The table shows 150,000 to 250,000 distinct CDR3 sequences, with 31% occurring only once. V gene TRBV5-8 combines with J gene TRBJ2-1; D is uncertain. Sequenced: axillary lymph node tissue. The receptor comes from a female donor with breast cancer. Some clones in this sample may be carry-over from other donors' samples. In nucleotides, the CDR3 is TGTGCCAGCAGCTTATGGAACAATGAGCAGTTCTTC. Translating gives CASSLWNNEQFF.